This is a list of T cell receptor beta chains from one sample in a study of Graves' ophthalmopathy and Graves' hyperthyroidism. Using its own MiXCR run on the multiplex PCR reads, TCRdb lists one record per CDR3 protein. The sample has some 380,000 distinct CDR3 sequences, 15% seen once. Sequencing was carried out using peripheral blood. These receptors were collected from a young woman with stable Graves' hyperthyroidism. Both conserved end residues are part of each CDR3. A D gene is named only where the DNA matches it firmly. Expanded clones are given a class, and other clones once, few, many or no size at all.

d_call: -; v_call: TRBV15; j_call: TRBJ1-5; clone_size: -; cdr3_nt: TGTGCCACCAGCAGACCGGAGGAAGAGTCGAGCAATCAGCCCCAGCATTTT; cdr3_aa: CATSRPEEESSNQPQHF
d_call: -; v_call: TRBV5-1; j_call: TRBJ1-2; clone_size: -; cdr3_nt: TGCGCCAGCAGCTCGGGAAGGGTGAGACAAAGAACCTTC; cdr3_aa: CASSSGRVRQRTF
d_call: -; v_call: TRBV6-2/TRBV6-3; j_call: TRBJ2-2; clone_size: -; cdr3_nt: TGTGCCAGCAGTTACTCGATCAGGGCCCTCAGGGCGACCGGGGAGCTGTTTTTT; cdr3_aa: CASSYSIRALRATGELFF
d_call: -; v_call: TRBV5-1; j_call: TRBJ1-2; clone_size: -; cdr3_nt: TGCGCCAGCAGCCGGGATCTCCCAGAGGGAGGCTACACCTTC; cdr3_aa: CASSRDLPEGGYTF
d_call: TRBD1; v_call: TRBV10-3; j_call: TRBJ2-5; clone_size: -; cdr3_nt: TGTGCCATCAGCGGACAGGGAGAGACCCAGGACTTC; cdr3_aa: CAISGQGETQDF
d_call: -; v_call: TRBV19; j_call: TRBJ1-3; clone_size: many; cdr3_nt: TGTGCCAGTAGCCCCGGGGGAAGAAACACCATATATTTT; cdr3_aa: CASSPGGRNTIYF
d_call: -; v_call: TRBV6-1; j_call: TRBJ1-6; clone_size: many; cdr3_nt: TGTGCCAGCATAATTCTTGGAGGGGGGGATTCACCCCTCCACTTT; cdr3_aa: CASIILGGGDSPLHF
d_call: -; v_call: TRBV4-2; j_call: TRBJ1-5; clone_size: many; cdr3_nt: TGTGCCAGCAGCCAAGATTCCAGCAATCAGCCCCAGCATTTT; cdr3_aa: CASSQDSSNQPQHF
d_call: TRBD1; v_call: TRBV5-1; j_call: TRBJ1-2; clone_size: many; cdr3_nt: TGCGCCAGCCGGCCGGGACAGGGGGTGATTGAGAACTATGGCTACACCTTC; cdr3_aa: CASRPGQGVIENYGYTF
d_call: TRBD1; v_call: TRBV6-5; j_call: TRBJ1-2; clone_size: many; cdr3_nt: TGTGCCAGCAGTTACTCTTCAGGGGGCGCCGATGGCTACACCTTC; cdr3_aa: CASSYSSGGADGYTF
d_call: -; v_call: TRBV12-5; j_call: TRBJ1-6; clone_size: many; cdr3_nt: TGTGCTAGTGGTTTCGTGCAGGGGACTGTAGACTATAATTCACCCCTCCACTTT; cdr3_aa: CASGFVQGTVDYNSPLHF
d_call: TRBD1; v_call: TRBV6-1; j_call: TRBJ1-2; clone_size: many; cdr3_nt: TGTGCCAGGTGGACAGGGTCTGGCTACACCTTC; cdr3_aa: CARWTGSGYTF
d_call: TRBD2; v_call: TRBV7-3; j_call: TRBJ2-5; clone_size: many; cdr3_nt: TGTGCCAGCAGCACGGGGGGGCAGGAGACCCAGTACTTC; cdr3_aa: CASSTGGQETQYF
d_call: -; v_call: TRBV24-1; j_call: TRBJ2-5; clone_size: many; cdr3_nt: TGTGCCACCAGTGATCCGCAAGAGACCCAGTACTTC; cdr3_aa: CATSDPQETQYF
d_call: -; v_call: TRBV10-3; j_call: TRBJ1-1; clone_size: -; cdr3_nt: TGTGCCATCAGGGAGGTGGGCACTGAAGCTTTCTTT; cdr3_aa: CAIREVGTEAFF
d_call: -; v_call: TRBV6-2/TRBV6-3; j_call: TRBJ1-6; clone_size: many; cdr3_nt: TGTGCCAGCAGTTACCCACAGGGCACCAATTCACCCCTCCACTTT; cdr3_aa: CASSYPQGTNSPLHF
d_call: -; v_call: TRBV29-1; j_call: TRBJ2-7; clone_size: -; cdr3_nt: TGCAGCGTTGGAGTGGGTGGCGAGCAGTACTTC; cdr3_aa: CSVGVGGEQYF
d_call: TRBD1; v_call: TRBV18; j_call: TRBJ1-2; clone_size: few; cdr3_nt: TGTGCCAGCTCACCGATCACAGGGGTTGGACCGATCTATGGCTACACCTTC; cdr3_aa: CASSPITGVGPIYGYTF
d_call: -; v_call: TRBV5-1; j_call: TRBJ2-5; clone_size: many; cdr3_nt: TGCGCCAGCAGCGGAACCCTCCAAGAGACCCAGTACTTC; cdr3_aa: CASSGTLQETQYF
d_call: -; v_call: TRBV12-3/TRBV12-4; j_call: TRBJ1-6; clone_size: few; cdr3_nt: TGTGCCAGCAACTACAGCTCCTATAATTCACCCCTCCACTTT; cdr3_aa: CASNYSSYNSPLHF
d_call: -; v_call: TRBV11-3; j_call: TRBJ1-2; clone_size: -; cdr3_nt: TGTGCCAGCAGCTCGGCGGGGGTGGGTAACTATGGCTACACCTTC; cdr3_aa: CASSSAGVGNYGYTF
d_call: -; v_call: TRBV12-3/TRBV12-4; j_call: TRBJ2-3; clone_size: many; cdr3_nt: TGTGCCAGCAGCCTTGGCGGGCACACAGATACGCAGTATTTT; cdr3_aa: CASSLGGHTDTQYF
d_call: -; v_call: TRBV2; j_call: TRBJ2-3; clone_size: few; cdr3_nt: TGTGCCAGCAGGGGTGTGACCGTGGCAGATACGCAGTATTTT; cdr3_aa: CASRGVTVADTQYF
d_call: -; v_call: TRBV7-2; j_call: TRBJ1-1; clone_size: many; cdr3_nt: TGTGCCAGCAGCTTAGGGCAAAAGTCCGCTGAAGCTTTCTTT; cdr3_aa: CASSLGQKSAEAFF
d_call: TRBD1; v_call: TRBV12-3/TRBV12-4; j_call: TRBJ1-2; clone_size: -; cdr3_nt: TGTGCCAGCAGTTCGACCGGGGACAGTTCCTATGGCTACACCTTC; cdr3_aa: CASSSTGDSSYGYTF
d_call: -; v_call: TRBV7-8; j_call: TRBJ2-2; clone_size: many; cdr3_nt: TGTGCCAGCAGCGCAGAAGCTACAGGGGAGCTGTTTTTT; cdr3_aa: CASSAEATGELFF
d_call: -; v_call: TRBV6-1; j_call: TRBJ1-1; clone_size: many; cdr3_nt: TGTGCCAGCAGTGAATTAGATATCGGGTTTGAAGCTTTCTTT; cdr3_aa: CASSELDIGFEAFF